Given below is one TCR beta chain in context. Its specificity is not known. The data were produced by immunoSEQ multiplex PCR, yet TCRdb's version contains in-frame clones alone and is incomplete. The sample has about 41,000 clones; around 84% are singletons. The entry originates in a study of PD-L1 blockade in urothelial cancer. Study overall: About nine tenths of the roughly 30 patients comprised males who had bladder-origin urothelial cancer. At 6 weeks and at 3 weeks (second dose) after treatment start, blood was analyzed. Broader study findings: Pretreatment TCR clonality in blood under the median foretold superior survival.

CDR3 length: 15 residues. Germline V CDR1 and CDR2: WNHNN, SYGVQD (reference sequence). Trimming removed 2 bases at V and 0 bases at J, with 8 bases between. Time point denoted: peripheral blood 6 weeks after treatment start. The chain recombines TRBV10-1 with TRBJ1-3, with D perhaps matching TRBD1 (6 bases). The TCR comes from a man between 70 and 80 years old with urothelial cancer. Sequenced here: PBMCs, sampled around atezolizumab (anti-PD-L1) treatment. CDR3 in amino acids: CASSEGTNSGNTIYF. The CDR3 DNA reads TGCGCCAGCAGTGAGGGGACAAACTCTGGAAACACCATATATTTT.